The TCR beta chain under discussion was sequenced for a study of cytomegalovirus exposure and HLA in healthy donors. Each of the donors was a healthy bone marrow donor. Trimming cost V 0 bases and J 5 bases; bases outside gene matches: 8. The CDR3 has 15 amino acids. CDR1 is SGDLS and CDR2 is YYNGEE in the germline V gene. Both 60 Vbeta primers and 13 Jbeta primers went into the PCR. Libraries were prepared by immunoSEQ multiplex PCR; TCRdb keeps only in-frame clonotypes and omits some of them. Here the sample spans 95,000 to 150,000 clones, 55% to 75% being singletons. The study's findings and limits: Data from an earlier analysis indicated that most TCR beta V segments were productive either about 87% or about 30% of the time.

Concerning this clone: Its cognate antigen is unknown.

This sequence originates from a woman aged 40 to 50 in good health and CMV-seropositive. Sequencing was done on a sample of PBMCs. The chain uses TRBV9 and TRBJ2-7; TRBD1 aligns across 7 bases. CDR3 bases: TGTGCCAGCAGCGTAGACGTGGGACAGTACAACGAGCAGTACTTC. This gives the protein CASSVDVGQYNEQYF.